The 21 T cell receptor beta chains presented below share a single source sample, sequenced in a study of chemoradiotherapy in HPV16-positive cancers. The protocol was immunoSEQ multiplex PCR, while the TCRdb copy is restricted to in-frame clones and leaves out a portion. The sample includes more than 15,000 clones, more than 75% of them seen just once. The sample here was taken from a patient who underwent chemoradiotherapy. The receptors stem from a human donor with HPV-associated anogenital cancer.

The chain joins TRBV9 to TRBJ2-3; a weak D match, TRBD1 (7 bases). V was pared by 0 bases and J by 4 bases, with 12 bases between. This CDR3 region has 15 residues. In germline, CDR1 is SGDLS, CDR2 YYNGEE. Written as DNA, the CDR3 is TGTGCCAGCAGCGTAGACCAGGGGGGCTCAGATACGCAGTATTTT. Residues: CASSVDQGGSDTQYF. The whole variable domain, remainder taken from reference TRBV9 and TRBJ2-3, is DSGVTQTPKHLITATGQRVTLRCSPRSGDLSVYWYQQSLDQGLQFLIQYYNGEERAKGNILERFSAQQFPDLHSELNLSSLELGDSALYFCASSVDQGGSDTQYFGPGTRLTVL.

This chain joins TRBV29-1 and TRBJ1-6; D is unclear. Trimming took 1 base from V and 3 from J, leaving 25 bases between them. There are 20 residues in the CDR3. Germline lookup yields CDR1 SQVTM and CDR2 ANQGSEA. In DNA, the CDR3 is TGCAGCGTTGAAGTGGAAGGACGTGAGAGACACTTAAACTATAATTCACCCCTCCACTTT. Protein product: CSVEVEGRERHLNYNSPLHF.

This rearrangement joins TRBV21-1 to TRBJ2-1; no DNA check was done on the table's D call, TRBD2. TRBV21-1 is deemed a pseudogene. CDR3 length: 16 residues. The CDR3 nucleotides read TGTGCCAGCAGCAAAGTCGGTCTCCACCCGTACAATGAGCAGTTCTTC. Translated: CASSKVGLHPYNEQFF.

The chain uses TRBV4-1 and TRBJ1-3; 11 bases agree with TRBD1. Unmatched junction bases numbered 7, after V lost 4 bases and J lost 5 bases. This CDR3 is 16 amino acids long. CDR1 and CDR2 from the germline V gene are MGHRA and YSYEKL. The CDR3 is CASSPAGQGARNTIYF. Here the CDR3 DNA reads TGCGCCAGCAGCCCAGCCGGACAGGGGGCAAGAAACACCATATATTTT.

This chain joins TRBV2 and TRBJ2-7; 10 bases align to TRBD2. This CDR3 comprises 15 residues. J lost 1 base, V lost 8 bases, and 8 bases had no gene match. The germline V gene encodes CDR1 SNHLY and CDR2 FYNNEI. This chain's CDR3 is CASRPGTSVSYEQYF. DNA of the CDR3: TGTGCCAGCCGTCCGGGGACTAGCGTATCCTACGAGCAGTACTTC.

The chain links TRBV9 to TRBJ2-5; TRBD1 might be the D (5 bases). Germline V gene lookup returns CDR1 SGDLS and CDR2 YYNGEE. V gave up 1 base and J gave up 7 bases, with 14 bases separating them. The CDR3 is 14 residues long. The CDR3 loop is CASSVQGSVGTQYF. Here the CDR3 DNA reads TGTGCCAGCAGCGTACAGGGATCCGTGGGGACCCAGTACTTC.

This clone showed up just a few times. This CDR3 is CASSQGHGQGAHDEQFF. CDR3 coding DNA: TGCGCCAGCAGCCAAGGCCACGGACAGGGGGCGCATGATGAGCAGTTCTTC. This chain connects TRBV4-1 to TRBJ2-1, with 11 bases aligning to TRBD1. The germline V gene has CDR1 MGHRA and CDR2 YSYEKL. The CDR3 totals 17 residues. Trimming cost V 1 base and J 8 bases; bases outside gene matches: 10.

This chain links TRBV5-1 with TRBJ1-2, with 7 bases that match TRBD1. CDR3 length: 14 amino acids. Per the germline V gene, CDR1 is SGHRS and CDR2 is YFSETQ. The V segment lost 4 bases and the J segment 3 bases; nucleotides outside the gene matches: 6. CDR3 region: CASSPDGTDYGYTF. In DNA form, the CDR3 reads TGCGCCAGCAGCCCGGACGGGACAGACTATGGCTACACCTTC.

The chain employs TRBV28 and TRBJ1-2; perhaps TRBD1 as D (5 bases). The ends were cut back, 7 bases at V and 6 bases at J, with 18 bases in the middle. The germline CDR1 and CDR2 sequences are MDHEN and SYDVKM. There are 14 residues in the CDR3. The CDR3, as DNA: TGTGCCAGCAAGTTTGGGGCGGTAGCGGATGGCTACACCTTC. This encodes CASKFGAVADGYTF.

The V call is TRBV7-9, the J call TRBJ2-1; 10 bases agree with TRBD2. Unmatched junction bases numbered 13, after V lost 6 bases and J lost 8 bases. Germline V gives CDR1 SEHNR, CDR2 FQNEAQ (reference sequence). The CDR3 is 16 amino acids. The CDR3, as DNA: TGTGCCAGCAGTCCGGAGGCACTAGCGGGGTCGGATGAGCAGTTCTTC. Translating it yields CASSPEALAGSDEQFF.

The chain combines TRBV7-9 with TRBJ1-5, with 11 nucleotides matching TRBD1. CDR1 is SEHNR, CDR2 FQNEAQ, per germline (reference sequence). The CDR3 is 15 residues long. With V trimmed by 4 bases and J by 7 bases, 6 bases remained unmatched. CDR3 coding DNA: TGTGCCAGCAGCTCCGGACAGGGGGCAGGACAGCCCCAGCATTTT. The encoded protein is CASSSGQGAGQPQHF.

The rearrangement uses TRBV7-3 and TRBJ2-1; the match to TRBD2 covers 11 bases. This CDR3 is 15 amino acids long. V lost 5 bases, J lost 8 bases, and 8 bases stayed unmatched. Germline V gene data show CDR1 as SGHTA and CDR2 as FQGTGA. Here the CDR3 DNA reads TGTGCCAGCAGCACCGGACTAGCGGGCGCCCATGAGCAGTTCTTC. This encodes CASSTGLAGAHEQFF.

The genes are TRBV4-3 and TRBJ1-5, with D hard to call. The CDR3 contains 12 residues. The V and J ends lost 0 bases and 5 bases respectively, with 2 bases between them. Germline V gene sequence: CDR1 LGHNA, CDR2 YSLEER. The CDR3 nucleotides read TGCGCCAGCAGCCAAGAAGATCAGCCCCAGCATTTT. It codes for CASSQEDQPQHF.

This chain uses TRBV5-4 with TRBJ2-5; the match to TRBD1 covers 7 bases. The junction had 6 bases not matched to a gene; V was cut back by 0 bases and J by 1 base. CDR1 SGHNT and CDR2 YYREEE come from the germline V gene (reference sequence). The CDR3 is 16 residues long. The CDR3 nucleotides are TGTGCCAGCAGCTTGGATAGGGGGCAGGCCCAAGAGACCCAGTACTTC. Its protein product is CASSLDRGQAQETQYF.

The chain is built from TRBV5-1 and TRBJ1-6; D might be TRBD1 (5 bases). The germline CDR1 and CDR2 sequences are SGHRS and YFSETQ. This CDR3 spans 16 amino acids. V was shortened by 2 bases and J by 7 bases, with 16 bases between the two germline ends. Here the CDR3 reads CASSFLGPALNSPLHF. CDR3 nucleotide sequence: TGCGCCAGCAGCTTTTTGGGGCCGGCCCTGAATTCACCCCTCCACTTT.

This chain connects TRBV28 to TRBJ2-2, with a tentative D call TRBD1 (5 bases). Trimming left V 4 bases short and J 4 bases short, with 13 bases between. In germline, CDR1 is MDHEN, CDR2 SYDVKM. The CDR3 loop spans 15 amino acids. The CDR3 nucleotides are TGTGCCAGCAGTTCCAGGGCTTTCTCCACCGGGGAGCTGTTTTTT. This encodes CASSSRAFSTGELFF.

This sequence joins TRBV9 and TRBJ2-1, with a weak D call TRBD2 (7 bases). CDR3 size: 16 residues. Deletions cut 4 bases from V and 0 bases from J, with 14 bases between. In germline, CDR1 is SGDLS, CDR2 YYNGEE. The CDR3 nucleotides are TGTGCCAGCAGCCTCCGGGGGGCCCTCTCCTACAATGAGCAGTTCTTC. Amino acid sequence: CASSLRGALSYNEQFF.

The gene calls are TRBV18 and TRBJ2-7; D gene unclear. CDR3 length equals 12 residues. V lost 1 base and J 6 bases, leaving 7 bases between the germline ends. Germline loops: CDR1 KGHSH, CDR2 LQKENI. CDR3 sequence reads: CASSPQGVEQYF. The CDR3 DNA is TGTGCCAGCTCACCACAGGGCGTCGAGCAGTACTTC. Full variable domain (outside the CDR3, taken from reference TRBV18 and TRBJ2-7): NAGVMQNPRHLVRRRGQEARLRCSPMKGHSHVYWYRQLPEEGLKFMVYLQKENIIDESGMPKERFSAEFPKEGPSILRIQQVVRGDSAAYFCASSPQGVEQYFGPGTRLTVT.

The chain uses TRBV7-2 and TRBJ2-3; the match to TRBD2 covers 9 bases. The CDR3 covers 15 residues. Germline CDR1 SGHTA, CDR2 FQGNSA. V lost 5 bases, J lost 5 bases, and 8 bases stayed unmatched. This CDR3 is CASSRRGGVVDTQYF. The CDR3 coding sequence is TGTGCCAGCAGCCGGCGGGGGGGGGTGGTAGATACGCAGTATTTT.

This clone has only a few counts. The chain has TRBV6-6 and TRBJ2-3, with a possible D match to TRBD2 (6 bases). Per the germline V gene, CDR1 is MNHNY and CDR2 is SVGAGI (reference sequence). V was cut by 7 bases and J by 0 bases, with 14 bases left in between. CDR3 length equals 15 residues. The CDR3 DNA is TGTGCCAGCACCACGGACTATGCTAGCACAGATACGCAGTATTTT. Translating it yields CASTTDYASTDTQYF.

The J gene is TRBJ2-7, the V gene TRBV18; 9 bases are a match to TRBD2. Germline V CDR1 and CDR2: KGHSH, LQKENI. The CDR3 length is 16 residues. After removal of 3 bases from V and 4 bases from J, the junction contained 10 bases not matched to a gene. CDR3 sequence: CASSPTHIAGDYEQYF. The CDR3 nucleotides are TGTGCCAGCTCACCTACTCATATAGCGGGGGATTACGAGCAGTACTTC.